Listed here are 13 T cell receptor beta chains from one sample, sequenced in a study of T cell responses to AZD1222 COVID-19 vaccine. This table comes from immunoSEQ multiplex PCR, and its TCRdb copy is limited to in-frame clones, with some not included. The sample lists more than 95,000 clones, about 89% occurring once. Sequences were derived from peripheral blood, sampled 28 days after the second dose of the MenACWY control vaccine. All receptors derive from an adult who received the MenACWY meningococcal vaccine as a control.

The V call is TRBV5-6, the J call TRBJ2-7, with 10 bases lining up with TRBD1. J lost 6 bases, V lost 4 bases, and 7 bases had no gene match. The CDR3 length is 14 residues. In germline, CDR1 is SGHDT, CDR2 YYEEEE. CDR3 protein: CASSKIGTGVEQYF. The CDR3 bases are TGTGCCAGCAGCAAAATCGGGACAGGGGTCGAGCAGTACTTC. Drawing the rest from reference TRBV5-6 and TRBJ2-7, the complete variable domain is DAGVTQSPTHLIKTRGQQVTLRCSPKSGHDTVSWYQQALGQGPQFIFQYYEEEERQRGNFPDRFSGHQFPNYSSELNVNALLLGDSALYLCASSKIGTGVEQYFGPGTRLTVT.

The J gene is TRBJ2-3, the V gene TRBV19, with D uncertain. V was trimmed by 5 bases and J by 4 bases, leaving 10 bases between them. The CDR3 totals 13 residues. The germline V gene encodes CDR1 LNHDA and CDR2 SQIVND (reference sequence). The DNA of the CDR3 is TGTGCCAGTAGTTCAGATTTCGCAGATACGCAGTATTTT. It codes for CASSSDFADTQYF. Supplemented by reference TRBV19 and TRBJ2-3, the full variable domain reads DGGITQSPKYLFRKEGQNVTLSCEQNLNHDAMYWYRQDPGQGLRLIYYSQIVNDFQKGDIAEGYSVSREKKESFPLTVTSAQKNPTAFYLCASSSDFADTQYFGPGTRLTVL.

The chain employs TRBV28 and TRBJ1-4; no definite D call. V lost 2 bases and J 7 bases, leaving 17 bases between the germline ends. The CDR3 contains 16 residues. From germline, CDR1 is MDHEN and CDR2 SYDVKM. The CDR3 sequence: CASSLLQGPSAEKLFF. CDR3 sequence (DNA): TGTGCCAGCAGTTTACTCCAAGGGCCCTCGGCTGAAAAACTGTTTTTT.

The chain couples TRBV7-2 to TRBJ2-2; D is possibly TRBD1 or TRBD2 (5 bases each). Germline loops: CDR1 SGHTA, CDR2 FQGNSA. This CDR3 region has 14 residues. Between the trimmed V and J ends, which lost 4 bases and 4 bases, there was a span of 10 bases. This chain's CDR3 is CASSSGPLTGELFF. The CDR3 region has the DNA TGTGCCAGCAGCTCGGGACCACTCACCGGGGAGCTGTTTTTT.

CDR3 in DNA: TGTGCCAGCTCGCCAGACCCTATCTATGGCTACACCTTC. It codes for CASSPDPIYGYTF. The chain carries TRBV18 and TRBJ1-2; D gene unclear. The CDR3 sequence is 13 residues long. From germline, CDR1 is KGHSH and CDR2 LQKENI. The ends were cut back, 6 bases at V and 4 bases at J, with 12 bases in the middle.

This clone was counted a few times. The chain links TRBV2 to TRBJ2-3, with TRBD1 matching over 7 bases. The CDR3 contains 17 residues. Per germline, CDR1 SNHLY and CDR2 FYNNEI. Trimming cost V 6 bases and J 0 bases; bases outside gene matches: 12. The CDR3 loop reads CASSEGRGQPSTDTQYF. The CDR3 DNA reads as TGTGCCAGCAGCGAGGGTCGGGGACAGCCCAGCACAGATACGCAGTATTTT. Using reference TRBV2 and TRBJ2-3 for the parts outside the CDR3, the full variable domain is EPEVTQTPSHQVTQMGQEVILRCVPISNHLYFYWYRQILGQKVEFLVSFYNNEISEKSEIFDDQFSVERPDGSNFTLKIRSTKLEDSAMYFCASSEGRGQPSTDTQYFGPGTRLTVL.

This clone was seen just once. J is TRBJ2-7 and V is TRBV7-8; either TRBD1 or TRBD2 may supply D (6 bases each). This CDR3 is built from 17 residues. V was cut by 1 base and J by 6 bases, with 22 bases left in between. CDR1 and CDR2 (germline): SGHVS, FQNEAQ. The CDR3 bases are TGTGCCAGCAGCTTAGGGGTCCTTGGGGGGCGAGTTCCCGAGCAGTACTTC. It codes for CASSLGVLGGRVPEQYF.

The chain uses TRBV19 and TRBJ1-5; 8 bases align to TRBD1. The CDR3 contains 16 residues. Germline-derived CDR1 and CDR2 are LNHDA and SQIVND (reference sequence). V shed 2 bases and J 6 bases; nucleotides not matched to a gene: 9. CDR3 region: CASSIRGRGQGQPQHF. The CDR3 DNA is TGTGCCAGTAGTATACGGGGCAGGGGGCAGGGTCAGCCCCAGCATTTT.

This sequence joins TRBV27 and TRBJ2-2; 10 bases line up with TRBD2. The CDR3 runs to 16 residues. V lost 7 bases, J lost 0 bases, and 5 bases stayed unmatched. The V gene's germline CDR1 is MNHEY and CDR2 SMNVEV (reference sequence). The CDR3 coding sequence is TGTGCCAGCAAACCAGCGGGGGGGACGAACACCGGGGAGCTGTTTTTT. Its protein is CASKPAGGTNTGELFF.

This clone was counted ten times or more. This chain's CDR3 is CASSQEGQEGETQYF. The CDR3 region has the DNA TGTGCCAGCAGCCAGGAGGGACAGGAGGGAGAGACCCAGTACTTC. The J gene is TRBJ2-5, the V gene TRBV14, with 8 nucleotides matching TRBD1. The germline gives CDR1 SGHDN, CDR2 FVKESK. The CDR3 consists of 15 residues. The J segment lost 4 bases and the V segment lost 3 bases, leaving 7 bases of the junction unmatched. Full variable domain (rest looked up from reference TRBV14 and TRBJ2-5): EAGVTQFPSHSVIEKGQTVTLRCDPISGHDNLYWYRRVMGKEIKFLLHFVKESKQDESGMPNNRFLAERTGGTYSTLKVQPAELEDSGVYFCASSQEGQEGETQYFGPGTRLLVL.

The chain has TRBV7-2 and TRBJ2-1; 12 bases line up with TRBD1. The CDR3 consists of 14 residues. Germline CDR1 reads SGHTA; CDR2 reads FQGNSA. The J segment lost 10 bases and the V segment lost 3 bases, leaving 4 bases of the junction unmatched. CDR3 loop: CASSLGQGALEQFF. The CDR3 nucleotides read TGTGCCAGCAGCTTGGGACAGGGGGCATTGGAGCAGTTCTTC.

V usage is TRBV3-1 (or the pseudogene TRBV3-2) and J usage is TRBJ2-7, with D possibly TRBD1 on 7 matching bases. Germline V CDR1 and CDR2: LGHDT, YNNKEL (reference sequence). The CDR3 spans 15 residues. The V end was cut by 1 base, the J end by 2 bases, with 12 bases between. The CDR3 sequence is CASSQAAGGTYEQYF. For the CDR3, the DNA is TGTGCCAGCAGCCAAGCGGCAGGGGGGACCTACGAGCAGTACTTC.

This clone was found once. The gene calls are TRBV29-1 and TRBJ1-5; D may be TRBD1 (5 bases). This CDR3 is 15 amino acids long. The V end lost 4 bases, the J end lost 7 bases, and 20 bases lay between the germline ends. In germline, CDR1 is SQVTM, CDR2 ANQGSEA. This CDR3 reads CSVVPGRAVCQPQHF. The CDR3 DNA follows: TGCAGCGTTGTTCCCGGCAGGGCGGTTTGCCAGCCCCAGCATTTT.